What follows are 8 T cell receptor beta chains derived from one specimen sequenced in a study of response to subunit inactivated influenza vaccine. MiXCR, applied by TCRdb to the RT-PCR reads, yields one record per CDR3 protein. The data hold 550,000 to 800,000 distinct CDR3 sequences, with around 13% observed a single time. The sequencing here drew on PBMCs from blood, taken less than 15 days before vaccination. Source of these receptors: a man between 45 and 60 years old who received an inactivated influenza vaccine.

This clonotype was observed a few times. This chain links TRBV5-1 with TRBJ2-1, with D perhaps matching TRBD1 or TRBD2 (5 bases each). There are 14 residues in the CDR3. Germline-derived CDR1 and CDR2 are SGHRS and YFSETQ. Trimming left V 6 bases short and J 8 bases short, with 18 bases between. The CDR3, as DNA: TGCGCCAGCAACCCGACGGGGCCACCCGATGAGCAGTTCTTC. This codes for CASNPTGPPDEQFF.

This clonotype was seen ten or more times. The chain employs TRBV9 and TRBJ2-1; 7 nucleotides agree with TRBD1. The CDR3 has 15 amino acids. From germline, CDR1 is SGDLS and CDR2 YYNGEE. V gave up 4 bases and J gave up 4 bases; unmatched junction bases: 8. In DNA, the CDR3 is TGTGCCAGCAGCCCTAGGGACAGTGAATACAATGAGCAGTTCTTC. Its translation: CASSPRDSEYNEQFF.

This clonotype was detected only a few times. This rearrangement joins TRBV7-2 to TRBJ1-1; D remains unclear. The CDR3 is 13 amino acids. Germline CDR1 reads SGHTA; CDR2 reads FQGNSA. Deletions cut 6 bases from V and 0 bases from J, with 8 bases between. The CDR3 loop reads CASSYMLNTEAFF. The CDR3 DNA follows: TGTGCCAGCAGTTACATGTTGAACACTGAAGCTTTCTTT.

The genes are TRBV6-1 and TRBJ2-7; D is uncertain. The CDR3 length is 14 residues. Germline CDR1 MNHNS, CDR2 SASEGT. V was cut by 6 bases and J by 6 bases, with 18 bases left in between. The CDR3 coding sequence is TGTGCCAGCAGAGACCCCTCCCGGAGCGCCGAGCAGTACTTC. It codes for CASRDPSRSAEQYF.

The gene calls are TRBV20-1 and TRBJ1-5; no definite D call. Trimming left V 4 bases short and J 4 bases short, with 11 bases between. CDR3 length: 13 amino acids. Germline loops: CDR1 DFQATT, CDR2 SNEGSKA (reference sequence). The chain's CDR3 is CSANGVANQPQHF. The CDR3, as DNA: TGCAGTGCTAACGGGGTCGCTAATCAGCCCCAGCATTTT.

This clonotype has a count of ten or more. The chain links TRBV28 to TRBJ2-3, with 9 bases matching TRBD2. Germline CDR1 and CDR2: MDHEN and SYDVKM. Trimming cost V 4 bases and J 2 bases; bases outside gene matches: 4. The CDR3 is made up of 15 amino acids. The CDR3 coding sequence is TGTGCCAGCAGTTGGACTAGCGCGGCCACAGATACGCAGTATTTT. Amino acids: CASSWTSAATDTQYF.

The rearrangement uses TRBV9 and TRBJ2-7; 8 bases are a match to TRBD2. Germline CDR1 reads SGDLS; CDR2 reads YYNGEE. V dropped 3 bases and J dropped 9; count of bases not matched to a gene: 17. This CDR3 is built from 16 residues. The CDR3 sequence: CASSAQPGLGPNWQYF. CDR3 DNA sequence: TGTGCCAGCAGCGCACAACCGGGACTAGGGCCTAACTGGCAGTACTTC.

This clonotype was seen at least ten times. The J gene is TRBJ2-2, the V gene TRBV12-3 or TRBV12-4; no clear D. The CDR3 loop spans 12 amino acids. V gave up 10 bases and J gave up 2 bases, with 8 bases separating them. The chain's CDR3 is CANRINTGELFF. As DNA, the CDR3 is TGTGCCAACCGAATAAACACCGGGGAGCTGTTTTTT.